Each of the 23 T cell receptor beta chains below was sequenced from the same sample in a study of T cells and copy number aberrations in small-cell lung cancer. Clones were read by immunoSEQ multiplex PCR, and TCRdb kept only the in-frame ones, dropping some. The sample has about 2,600 clones, 75% to 90% seen once. The sequencing input was normal tissue next to the tumor. The origin of the receptors is a man aged 40-49 years with small cell lung cancer.

V usage is TRBV15 and J usage is TRBJ2-3, with D unclear. The germline V and J ends were trimmed by 4 bases and 4 bases, with 9 bases remaining between them. This CDR3 comprises 13 residues. Per the germline V gene, CDR1 is LNHNV and CDR2 is YYDKDF (reference sequence). As DNA, the CDR3 is TGTGCCACCAGCACCGCAGGCGCAGATACGCAGTATTTT. Protein sequence: CATSTAGADTQYF.

The chain is built from TRBV5-4 and TRBJ2-1; 9 bases are a match to TRBD1. Trimming at V came to 4 bases and at J to 6 bases, leaving 14 bases not matched to a gene. The CDR3 length is 17 residues. Germline V gene data show CDR1 as SGHNT and CDR2 as YYREEE (reference sequence). CDR3 sequence (DNA): TGTGCCAGCAGCGAGGGGGGGACAGGGAAGGGTTTCAATGAGCAGTTCTTC. Encoded protein: CASSEGGTGKGFNEQFF. Full variable domain (missing parts from reference TRBV5-4 and TRBJ2-1): ETGVTQSPTHLIKTRGQQVTLRCSSQSGHNTVSWYQQALGQGPQFIFQYYREEENGRGNFPPRFSGLQFPNYSSELNVNALELDDSALYLCASSEGGTGKGFNEQFFGPGTRLTVL.

The CDR3, as DNA: TGTGCCAGCAGTTACGAGTGGGGGGGAGGCTACACCTTC. Amino acids: CASSYEWGGGYTF. The chain couples TRBV6-5 to TRBJ1-2; D possibly corresponds to TRBD1 (5 bases). The V gene's germline CDR1 is MNHEY and CDR2 SVGAGI. V was cut by 2 bases and J by 8 bases, with 12 bases left in between. This CDR3 spans 13 amino acids.

The rearrangement joins TRBV19 to TRBJ1-5; perhaps TRBD1 as D (6 bases). The CDR3 extends over 14 amino acids. Germline V lookup: CDR1 LNHDA, CDR2 SQIVND (reference sequence). Trimming removed 7 bases from V and 5 bases from J, with 15 bases in between. The CDR3 DNA sequence: TGTGCCAGTAAAGGTCAAGGGGGGGATCAGCCCCAGCATTTT. Its protein product is CASKGQGGDQPQHF.

The CDR3 bases are TGTGCCAGTAGCCGGATAAGCGGGAGAAGGACAGATACGCAGTATTTT. Translated, it gives CASSRISGRRTDTQYF. The chain combines TRBV19 with TRBJ2-3; 8 bases line up with TRBD2. V was clipped by 6 bases and J by 3 bases; unmatched bases: 11. This CDR3 is built from 16 residues. The V gene's germline CDR1 is LNHDA and CDR2 SQIVND (reference sequence).

V is TRBV29-1 and J is TRBJ2-1; D unresolved. The CDR3 contains 14 residues. V was cut by 3 bases and J by 8 bases, with 17 bases left in between. In germline, CDR1 is SQVTM, CDR2 ANQGSEA. CDR3 sequence reads: CSVDRPVQGDEQFF. CDR3 DNA sequence: TGCAGCGTTGATAGGCCAGTCCAAGGCGATGAGCAGTTCTTC.

The chain is built from TRBV9 and TRBJ2-7; 7 bases map to TRBD2. With 2 bases clipped from V and 7 bases from J, the junction kept 12 bases outside the gene matches. Germline V lookup: CDR1 SGDLS, CDR2 YYNGEE. The CDR3 runs 15 residues. CDR3: CASSVTPGLGEEQYF. CDR3 nucleotide sequence: TGTGCCAGCAGCGTCACCCCCGGACTAGGGGAGGAGCAGTACTTC.

The J gene is TRBJ2-1, the V gene TRBV11-2; 7 bases map to TRBD1. Germline V gene lookup returns CDR1 SGHAT and CDR2 FQNNGV. With 4 bases clipped from V and 5 bases from J, the junction kept 8 bases outside the gene matches. This CDR3 comprises 15 residues. CDR3 sequence (DNA): TGTGCCAGCAGCTCCTACAGGGGCCCCGACAATGAGCAGTTCTTC. Translation gives CASSSYRGPDNEQFF.

J is TRBJ2-5 and V is TRBV18; 8 bases match TRBD2. The CDR3 is 16 residues long. V shed 0 bases and J 5 bases; nucleotides not matched to a gene: 8. Germline CDR1 and CDR2: KGHSH and LQKENI. CDR3 residues: CASSPPGRGGLETQYF. The CDR3 nucleotides read TGTGCCAGCTCACCACCGGGCCGGGGGGGCCTGGAGACCCAGTACTTC.

The chain recombines TRBV27 with TRBJ2-1; 9 bases map to TRBD2. The V segment lost 3 bases and the J segment 6 bases; nucleotides outside the gene matches: 6. CDR3 length: 15 residues. CDR1 MNHEY and CDR2 SMNVEV come from the germline V gene (reference sequence). In DNA, the CDR3 is TGTGCCAGCAGTTTCGCGGGCGGGAGGGGCAATGAGCAGTTCTTC. Its protein is CASSFAGGRGNEQFF.

This clone was counted between two and nine times. The chain links TRBV7-2 to TRBJ1-2, with TRBD1 as a possible D gene (6 bases). V lost 8 bases and J 6 bases, leaving 16 bases between the germline ends. The length of the CDR3 is 13 residues. The germline V gene encodes CDR1 SGHTA and CDR2 FQGNSA. The CDR3 reads CASLPGGQDGYTF. The CDR3 nucleotides are TGTGCCAGCTTACCCGGGGGGCAGGATGGCTACACCTTC.

The rearrangement uses TRBV29-1 and TRBJ1-1; 11 bases are shared with TRBD1. The V and J ends lost 0 bases and 1 base, in that order; junction bases with no gene match: 4. Germline loops: CDR1 SQVTM, CDR2 ANQGSEA. The CDR3 length is 16 residues. CDR3 bases: TGCAGCGTTGAAGAAGTAGGGACAGGGGGGAACACTGAAGCTTTCTTT. It encodes CSVEEVGTGGNTEAFF. Combining the CDR3 with reference TRBV29-1 and TRBJ1-1 gives the whole variable domain SAVISQKPSRDICQRGTSLTIQCQVDSQVTMMFWYRQQPGQSLTLIATANQGSEATYESGFVIDKFPISRPNLTFSTLTVSNMSPEDSSIYLCSVEEVGTGGNTEAFFGQGTRLTVV.

CDR3 DNA sequence: TGTGCCAGCAGCCCAGTGGGGGAGCGCTATAATTCACCCCTCCACTTT. It translates to CASSPVGERYNSPLHF. The chain is built from TRBV21-1 and TRBJ1-6. TRBV21-1 is a recognized pseudogene. The CDR3 loop spans 16 amino acids.

This clone was counted between two and nine times. V usage is TRBV29-1 and J usage is TRBJ2-7; tentatively, D is TRBD1 or TRBD2 (5 bases each). Germline V CDR1 and CDR2: SQVTM, ANQGSEA. Trimming cost V 4 bases and J 0 bases, with 7 bases left between them. The CDR3 runs to 12 residues. CDR3 in amino acids: CSVVGGSYEQYF. CDR3 in DNA: TGCAGCGTTGTTGGGGGCTCCTACGAGCAGTACTTC.

A single count supports this clone. This chain links TRBV7-2 with TRBJ2-5; D unclear. Trimming cost V 1 base and J 5 bases, with 11 bases left between them. The CDR3 has 14 amino acids. CDR1 is SGHTA and CDR2 is FQGNSA in the germline V gene. The CDR3 DNA is TGTGCCAGCAGCTTAGTATCCTTGGTGGAGACCCAGTACTTC. Its protein product is CASSLVSLVETQYF.

With respect to this clone: One end of the junction does not line up with germline, which may come from a read error. The chain joins TRBV4-2 to TRBJ1-6; no firm D call. Germline V gene sequence: CDR1 LGHNA, CDR2 YNFKEQ. This CDR3 is built from 18 residues. The CDR3 loop is CASSQESGASSYNSLLHF. The DNA for the CDR3 is TGTGCCAGCAGCCAAGAGAGCGGAGCAAGCTCCTATAATTCACTCCTCCACTTT.

This chain joins TRBV2 and TRBJ2-2; 7 bases are shared with TRBD2. The V and J ends lost 6 bases and 0 bases, in that order; junction bases with no gene match: 4. Per the germline V gene, CDR1 is SNHLY and CDR2 is FYNNEI. This CDR3 region has 15 residues. The CDR3 region has the DNA TGTGCCAGCAGAGCGGGAAACGCGAACACCGGGGAGCTGTTTTTT. This codes for CASRAGNANTGELFF.

The genes are TRBV6-5 and TRBJ2-7; D possibly corresponds to TRBD2 (6 bases). Germline V gene data show CDR1 as MNHEY and CDR2 as SVGAGI. V was clipped by 1 base and J by 6 bases, with 10 bases between them. This CDR3 has 13 residues. CDR3 DNA: TGTGCCAGCAGTTACTTGGGACTCGGCGAGCAGTACTTC. As protein: CASSYLGLGEQYF.

This clone ranks as large. This chain connects TRBV11-3 to TRBJ2-7, with TRBD2 identical over 11 bases. J gave up 2 bases and V 4 bases, and 7 bases lay outside the gene matches. The CDR3 runs to 16 residues. Looked up from germline, CDR1 is SGHNT and CDR2 is YENEEA. In DNA, the CDR3 is TGTGCCAGCAGCTCGGACGAGGGACTAGCGGCCTACGAGCAGTACTTC. It yields the protein CASSSDEGLAAYEQYF.

The gene calls are TRBV4-2 and TRBJ1-4; D call uncertain. The CDR3 has 15 residues. The V end lost 2 bases, the J end lost 5 bases, and 12 bases lay between the germline ends. In germline, CDR1 is LGHNA, CDR2 YNFKEQ. CDR3 loop: CASSQQYSQNEKLFF. CDR3 nucleotides: TGTGCCAGCAGCCAACAATACAGCCAGAATGAAAAACTGTTTTTT.

A single count supports this clone. CDR3 DNA sequence: TGTGCCAGCAGCGACGGGGTAGCCAAAAACATTCAGTACTTC. This gives the protein CASSDGVAKNIQYF. The chain joins TRBV13 to TRBJ2-4; possible D gene TRBD2, 5 bases. CDR3 length: 14 residues. Trimming left V 5 bases short and J 0 bases short, with 8 bases between. Germline V CDR1 and CDR2: PRHDT, FYEKMQ (reference sequence). The full variable domain, its missing parts supplied by reference TRBV13 and TRBJ2-4, is AAGVIQSPRHLIKEKRETATLKCYPIPRHDTVYWYQQGPGQDPQFLISFYEKMQSDKGSIPDRFSAQQFSDYHSELNMSSLELGDSALYFCASSDGVAKNIQYFGAGTRLSVL.

A single count supports this clone. V usage is TRBV11-2 and J usage is TRBJ2-5, with D possibly matching TRBD1 (7 bases). The CDR3 sequence is 16 residues long. V lost 5 bases and J 5 bases, leaving 21 bases between the germline ends. Germline V lookup: CDR1 SGHAT, CDR2 FQNNGV. The CDR3 spells CASSIGGTAWGETQYF. CDR3 DNA: TGTGCCAGCAGCATTGGGGGGACAGCCTGGGGGGAGACCCAGTACTTC.

Of note for this clone: One end of the junction fails to match germline, which may point to a read error. The chain recombines TRBV19 with TRBJ1-3, with D uncertain. The germline V gene encodes CDR1 LNHDA and CDR2 SQIVND (reference sequence). The CDR3 sequence is 15 residues long. CDR3 sequence (DNA): TGTGCCAGTAGTATAGATAGGAAGTATGGAAATACCATATATTTT. It specifies CASSIDRKYGNTIYF.